Listed here are 23 T cell receptor beta chains from one sample, sequenced in a study of shared clonotypes between healthy human individuals (dated by TCRdb to about 2020). Receptor libraries were prepared by the immunoSEQ multiplex PCR assay. Held by TCRdb, this immuneACCESS table contains in-frame sequences only and omits some clones. Under half of the omission traces to an unresolved V gene where checked; the cause of the rest is unknown. The sample table records 2.3 million or so clones; roughly 93% of these occur just once. Jointly, the top ten make up 0.39% of the sample. The sample consisted of naive CD4+ T cells from PBMCs. This sample's cell subset or site label indicates: CD45RA+ positively selected. All receptors come from a man aged 18 to 29 in good health. Some clones in this sample may be carry-over from other donors' samples.

The chain joins TRBV15 to TRBJ1-4; D not certain. The CDR3 totals 17 residues. Germline V CDR1 and CDR2: LNHNV, YYDKDF (reference sequence). The germline V and J ends were trimmed by 5 bases and 0 bases, with 16 bases remaining between them. In DNA form, the CDR3 reads TGTGCCACCAGCTTACAAGCCCGCATCTCAACTAATGAAAAACTGTTTTTT. The encoded protein is CATSLQARISTNEKLFF.

This sequence joins TRBV28 and TRBJ1-2; no clear D gene. The CDR3 spans 12 residues. Trimming cost V 3 bases and J 8 bases, with 10 bases left between them. Germline loops: CDR1 MDHEN, CDR2 SYDVKM. This CDR3 reads CASSLAAQGYTF. The CDR3 DNA sequence: TGTGCCAGCAGTTTGGCGGCGCAGGGCTACACCTTC.

J is TRBJ1-4 and V is TRBV6-1; maybe TRBD1 (6 bases). The CDR3 runs to 15 residues. Germline CDR1 is MNHNS and CDR2 is SASEGT. Trimming took 4 bases from V and 7 from J, leaving 16 bases between them. CDR3 nucleotides: TGTGCCAGCAGTGGGGAACAGGGTTATGCTGAAAAACTGTTTTTT. The encoded protein is CASSGEQGYAEKLFF.

This clone was detected only once. The chain employs TRBV6-5 and TRBJ2-4, with D tentatively TRBD2 (6 bases). Germline CDR1 reads MNHEY; CDR2 reads SVGAGI. Trimming cost V 5 bases and J 8 bases, with 16 bases left between them. The length of the CDR3 is 14 residues. The DNA for the CDR3 is TGTGCCAGCAGTCCCTTGTCGGGAGTTTACATTCAGTACTTC. Its translation is CASSPLSGVYIQYF.

For the CDR3, the DNA is TGTGCCAGTAGTATCCTCACTAGCGGGAGTTCCCCTGGGGCCAACGTCCTGACTTTC. This sequence encodes CASSILTSGSSPGANVLTF. The chain links TRBV19 to TRBJ2-6; 11 positions match TRBD2. V shed 3 bases and J 2 bases; nucleotides not matched to a gene: 9. The germline CDR1 and CDR2 sequences are LNHDA and SQIVND (reference sequence). The CDR3 loop spans 19 amino acids.

This clone was seen only a few times. V and J are TRBV25-1 and TRBJ1-1, with TRBD1 identical over 7 bases. The CDR3 length is 13 residues. With 1 base clipped from V and 10 bases from J, the junction kept 6 bases outside the gene matches. Per germline, CDR1 MGHDK and CDR2 SYGVNS. The CDR3 DNA is TGTGCCAGCAGTGAATCTAAGACAGGGAGAGCTTTCTTT. It is translated as CASSESKTGRAFF.

V is TRBV15 and J is TRBJ2-2; 8 bases match TRBD2. The CDR3 totals 18 residues. Germline V gene data show CDR1 as LNHNV and CDR2 as YYDKDF (reference sequence). Losses at the gene ends were 5 bases for V and 4 bases for J; bases not matched to a gene: 15. CDR3 DNA sequence: TGTGCCACCAGCGGGGCACTAGCGGCAAATTGGGCCACCGGGGAGCTGTTTTTT. It encodes CATSGALAANWATGELFF.

Of note for this clone: Other DNA sequences in the same sample also yield this CDR3. This chain connects TRBV5-4 to TRBJ2-5; D is unresolved. This CDR3 has 13 residues. Trimming took 0 bases from V and 2 from J, leaving 5 bases between them. The germline V gene has CDR1 SGHNT and CDR2 YYREEE (reference sequence). DNA of the CDR3: TGTGCCAGCAGCTTGGGCCCACAAGAGACCCAGTACTTC. This translates into CASSLGPQETQYF.

The V call is TRBV28, the J call TRBJ2-7; 12 bases line up with TRBD2. The CDR3 extends over 14 amino acids. Germline V gene lookup returns CDR1 MDHEN and CDR2 SYDVKM. After removal of 4 bases from V and 3 bases from J, the junction contained 1 base not matched to a gene. The CDR3 nucleotides are TGTGCCAGCAGTTGGACTAGCGGGATCTACGAGCAGTACTTC. It encodes CASSWTSGIYEQYF. The variable domain in full, completed from reference TRBV28 and TRBJ2-7, reads DVKVTQSSRYLVKRTGEKVFLECVQDMDHENMFWYRQDPGLGLRLIYFSYDVKMKEKGDIPEGYSVSREKKERFSLILESASTNQTSMYLCASSWTSGIYEQYFGPGTRLTVT.

This chain uses TRBV19 with TRBJ1-2, with 9 bases that match TRBD1. The CDR3 spans 15 residues. Per germline, CDR1 LNHDA and CDR2 SQIVND (reference sequence). The V segment lost 7 bases and the J segment 2 bases; nucleotides outside the gene matches: 8. The CDR3 DNA reads TGTGCCAGTACCCCCGGGACAGGGACCAACTATGGCTACACCTTC. Its protein product is CASTPGTGTNYGYTF.

A note on this clone: Other DNA sequences in the sample encode the same CDR3. V is TRBV28 and J is TRBJ1-5; 11 positions match TRBD1. Germline V gives CDR1 MDHEN, CDR2 SYDVKM. V lost 4 bases, J lost 6 bases, and 5 bases stayed unmatched. There are 15 residues in the CDR3. CDR3 DNA: TGTGCCAGCAGTTCCGGGACAGGGGGAGGTCAGCCCCAGCATTTT. It specifies CASSSGTGGGQPQHF.

Comment on this clone: The sample carries other DNA sequences with the same CDR3. The gene calls are TRBV7-2 and TRBJ2-1; unclear D gene. The CDR3 contains 11 residues. Trimming took off 2 bases at V and 7 bases at J, with 3 bases between the two ends. CDR1 and CDR2 from the germline V gene are SGHTA and FQGNSA. CDR3 residues: CASSLRNEQFF. Written as DNA, the CDR3 is TGTGCCAGCAGCTTACGAAATGAGCAGTTCTTC.

The genes are TRBV5-1 and TRBJ2-7, with 10 nucleotides matching TRBD2. The J segment lost 8 bases and the V segment lost 3 bases, leaving 11 bases of the junction unmatched. Germline V lookup: CDR1 SGHRS, CDR2 YFSETQ. This CDR3 has 15 amino acids. In nucleotides, the CDR3 is TGCGCCAGCAGCTCGTTAGCGGGAGGTAACGTGCAGCAGTACTTC. Amino acids: CASSSLAGGNVQQYF.

This clone was detected once. Distinct nucleotide sequences in the sample also encode this CDR3. The chain has TRBV28 and TRBJ1-5, with D tentatively TRBD1 (5 bases). The CDR3 totals 12 residues. The ends were cut back, 6 bases at V and 4 bases at J, with 7 bases in the middle. CDR1 is MDHEN and CDR2 is SYDVKM in the germline V gene. CDR3 in DNA: TGTGCCAGCAGGGCAGGGAATCAGCCCCAGCATTTT. Protein sequence: CASRAGNQPQHF.

The chain joins TRBV5-1 to TRBJ2-3, with TRBD2 as a possible D gene (6 bases). V gave up 3 bases and J gave up 1 base, with 12 bases separating them. CDR1 SGHRS and CDR2 YFSETQ come from the germline V gene. This CDR3 spans 15 amino acids. In nucleotides, the CDR3 is TGCGCCAGCAGCTATTCAACGGGGGGCACAGATACGCAGTATTTT. Its translation is CASSYSTGGTDTQYF.

The chain is built from TRBV4-2 and TRBJ2-4, with D uncertain. Between the trimmed V and J ends, which lost 0 bases and 5 bases, there was a span of 5 bases. Germline-derived CDR1 and CDR2 are LGHNA and YNFKEQ. The CDR3 has 13 residues. The CDR3 region has the DNA TGTGCCAGCAGCCAAGACAGACAAAACATTCAGTACTTC. Amino acids: CASSQDRQNIQYF.

V usage is TRBV25-1 and J usage is TRBJ2-4, with unresolved D. CDR1 and CDR2 from the germline V gene are MGHDK and SYGVNS. The CDR3 is made up of 15 amino acids. V was cut by 3 bases and J by 0 bases, with 9 bases left in between. The CDR3 reads CASSDPTLAKNIQYF. In DNA form, the CDR3 reads TGTGCCAGCAGTGACCCTACCCTAGCCAAAAACATTCAGTACTTC.

The chain links TRBV5-1 to TRBJ2-7; TRBD1 agrees at 7 bases. CDR3 length: 14 residues. CDR1 is SGHRS, CDR2 YFSETQ, per germline. The V and J ends lost 4 bases and 3 bases, in that order; junction bases with no gene match: 7. CDR3: CASSQTGPGYEQYF. The CDR3 DNA is TGCGCCAGCAGCCAGACAGGGCCAGGCTACGAGCAGTACTTC.

This chain links TRBV9 with TRBJ2-2; TRBD2 matches 10 bases. The V gene end was trimmed by 0 bases and the J gene end by 4 bases; junction bases not matched to a gene: 6. Germline V gives CDR1 SGDLS, CDR2 YYNGEE. The CDR3 contains 17 residues. CDR3 DNA: TGTGCCAGCAGCGTAGCCCCAGCGGGAGGGGGCACCGGGGAGCTGTTTTTT. Protein product: CASSVAPAGGGTGELFF.

The chain couples TRBV11-2 to TRBJ2-1; D perhaps matches TRBD2 (5 bases). Trimming removed 6 bases at V and 7 bases at J, with 19 bases between. Germline CDR1 reads SGHAT; CDR2 reads FQNNGV. CDR3 length: 15 residues. CDR3 protein: CASSNPGSVRNEQFF. DNA of the CDR3: TGTGCCAGCAGTAATCCGGGTAGCGTTAGGAATGAGCAGTTCTTC.

The gene calls are TRBV9 and TRBJ2-3; D might be TRBD1 (6 bases). Germline V gene data show CDR1 as SGDLS and CDR2 as YYNGEE. CDR3 length equals 14 residues. The germline V and J ends were trimmed by 3 bases and 0 bases, with 8 bases remaining between them. CDR3 bases: TGTGCCAGCAGCGACGGGACAAGCACAGATACGCAGTATTTT. It codes for CASSDGTSTDTQYF.

V is TRBV11-2 and J is TRBJ1-1; a possible D gene is TRBD1 (6 bases). Trimming stripped 4 bases from V and 3 bases from J, with 15 bases between. CDR1 SGHAT and CDR2 FQNNGV come from the germline V gene. This CDR3 comprises 15 residues. The CDR3: CASSSPIRGDTEAFF. For the CDR3, the DNA is TGTGCCAGCAGCTCTCCAATCAGGGGAGACACTGAAGCTTTCTTT.

Note on this clone: The junction and the germline gene differ at one end; a read error may be behind it. This chain links TRBV27 with TRBJ1-5, with D perhaps matching TRBD1 (6 bases). CDR3 length: 13 amino acids. Germline CDR1 MNHEY, CDR2 SMNVEV (reference sequence). CDR3 DNA sequence: TGTGCCAGCAGACGAGCTGTGGGGGCCTCTTTGGATTTT. This gives the protein CASRRAVGASLDF.